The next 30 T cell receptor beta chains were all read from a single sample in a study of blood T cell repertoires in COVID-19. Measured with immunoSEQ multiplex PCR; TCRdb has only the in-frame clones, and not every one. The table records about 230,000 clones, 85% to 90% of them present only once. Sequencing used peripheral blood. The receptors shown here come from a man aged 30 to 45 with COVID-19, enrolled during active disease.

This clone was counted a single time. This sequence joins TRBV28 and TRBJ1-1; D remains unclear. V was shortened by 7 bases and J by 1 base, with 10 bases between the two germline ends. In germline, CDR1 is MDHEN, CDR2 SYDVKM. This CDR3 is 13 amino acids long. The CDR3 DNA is TGTGCCAGCACTAACACAGAGAACACTGAAGCTTTCTTT. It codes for CASTNTENTEAFF.

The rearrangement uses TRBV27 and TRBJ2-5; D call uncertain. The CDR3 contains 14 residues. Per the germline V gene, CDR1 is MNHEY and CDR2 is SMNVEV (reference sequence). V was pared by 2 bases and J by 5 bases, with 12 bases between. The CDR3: CASSLVQPGETQYF. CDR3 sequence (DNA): TGTGCCAGCAGTTTAGTGCAGCCCGGGGAGACCCAGTACTTC.

The CDR3 spells CASSFLLAGGYNEQFF. CDR3 DNA: TGTGCCAGCAGCTTCTTACTAGCGGGGGGGTACAATGAGCAGTTCTTC. The chain combines TRBV5-4 with TRBJ2-1; 13 bases line up with TRBD2. The ends lost 2 bases at V and 4 bases at J; junction bases unmatched: 3. The germline V gene has CDR1 SGHNT and CDR2 YYREEE (reference sequence). The CDR3 is made up of 16 amino acids.

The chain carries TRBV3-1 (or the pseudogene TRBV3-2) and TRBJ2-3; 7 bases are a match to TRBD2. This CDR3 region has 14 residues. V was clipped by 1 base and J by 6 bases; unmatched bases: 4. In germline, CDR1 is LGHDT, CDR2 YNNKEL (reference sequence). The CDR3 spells CASSQGTRGDTQYF. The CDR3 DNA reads TGTGCCAGCAGCCAAGGGACTAGAGGCGATACGCAGTATTTT.

This CDR3 is CASSLDLINNEQFF. CDR3 nucleotide sequence: TGTGCCAGCAGCTTAGACCTAATTAACAATGAGCAGTTCTTC. The rearrangement links TRBV11-3 to TRBJ2-1, with D hard to call. The CDR3 loop spans 14 amino acids. Trimming took 0 bases from V and 5 from J, leaving 8 bases between them. The germline CDR1 and CDR2 sequences are SGHNT and YENEEA.

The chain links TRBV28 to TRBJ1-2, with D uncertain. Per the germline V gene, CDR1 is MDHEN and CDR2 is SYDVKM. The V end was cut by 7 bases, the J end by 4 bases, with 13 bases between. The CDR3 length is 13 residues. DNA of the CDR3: TGTGCCAGCAAACGGCAGGCCTTCTATGGCTACACCTTC. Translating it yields CASKRQAFYGYTF.

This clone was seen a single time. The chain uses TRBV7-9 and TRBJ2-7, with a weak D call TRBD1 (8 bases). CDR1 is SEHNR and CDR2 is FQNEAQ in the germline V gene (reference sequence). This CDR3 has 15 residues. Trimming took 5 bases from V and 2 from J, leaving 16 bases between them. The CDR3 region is CASSPGQGGPYEQYF. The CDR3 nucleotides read TGTGCCAGCAGCCCAGGACAGGGAGGGCCCTACGAGCAGTACTTC.

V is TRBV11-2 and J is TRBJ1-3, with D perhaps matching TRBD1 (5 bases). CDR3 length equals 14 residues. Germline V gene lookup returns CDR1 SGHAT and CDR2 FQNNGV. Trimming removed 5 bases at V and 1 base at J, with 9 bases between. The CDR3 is CASSLRQSGNTIYF. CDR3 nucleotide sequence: TGTGCCAGCAGCCTCCGACAGTCTGGAAACACCATATATTTT.

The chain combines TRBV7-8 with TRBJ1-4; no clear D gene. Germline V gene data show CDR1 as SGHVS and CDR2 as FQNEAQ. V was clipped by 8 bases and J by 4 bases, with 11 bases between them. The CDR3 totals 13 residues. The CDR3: CASAAGINEKLFF. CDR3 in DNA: TGTGCCAGCGCGGCGGGAATTAATGAAAAACTGTTTTTT.

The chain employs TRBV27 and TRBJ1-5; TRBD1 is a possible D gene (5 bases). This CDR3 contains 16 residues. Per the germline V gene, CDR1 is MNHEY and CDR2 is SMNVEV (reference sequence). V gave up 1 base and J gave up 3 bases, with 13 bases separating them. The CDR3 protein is CASSLYQGGSNQPQHF. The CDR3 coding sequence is TGTGCCAGCAGTTTATATCAGGGAGGGTCCAATCAGCCCCAGCATTTT.

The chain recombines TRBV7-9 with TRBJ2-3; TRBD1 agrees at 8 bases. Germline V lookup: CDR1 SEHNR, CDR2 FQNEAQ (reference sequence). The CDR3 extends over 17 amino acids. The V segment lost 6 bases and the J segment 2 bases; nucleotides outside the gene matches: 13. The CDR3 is CASSNPEQGGNTDTQYF. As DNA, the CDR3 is TGTGCCAGCAGTAACCCAGAACAGGGGGGCAACACAGATACGCAGTATTTT.

CDR3 sequence reads: CASSESSFRASRGTGELFF. CDR3 coding DNA: TGCGCCAGCAGTGAGTCAAGTTTTCGGGCCTCACGGGGCACCGGGGAGCTGTTTTTT. The rearrangement links TRBV10-2 to TRBJ2-2; possible D gene TRBD2, 5 bases. With 0 bases removed from V and 4 bases from J, the gap between germline ends came to 21 bases. The CDR3 is 19 residues long. Germline V gene lookup returns CDR1 WSHSY and CDR2 SAAADI.

The CDR3 protein is CASSLVVGGEKLFF. As DNA, the CDR3 is TGTGCCAGCAGCTTAGTGGTCGGAGGGGAAAAACTGTTTTTT. The rearrangement joins TRBV11-2 to TRBJ1-4; D unresolved. V shed 1 base and J shed 8 bases, with 11 bases lying between them. The CDR3 covers 14 residues. Germline CDR1 and CDR2: SGHAT and FQNNGV.

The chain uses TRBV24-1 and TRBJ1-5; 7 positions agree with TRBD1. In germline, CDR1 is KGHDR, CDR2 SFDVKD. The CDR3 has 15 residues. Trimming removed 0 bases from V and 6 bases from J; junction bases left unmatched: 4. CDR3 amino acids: CATSDLQGVGQPQHF. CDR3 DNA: TGTGCCACCAGTGATTTGCAGGGGGTTGGTCAGCCCCAGCATTTT.

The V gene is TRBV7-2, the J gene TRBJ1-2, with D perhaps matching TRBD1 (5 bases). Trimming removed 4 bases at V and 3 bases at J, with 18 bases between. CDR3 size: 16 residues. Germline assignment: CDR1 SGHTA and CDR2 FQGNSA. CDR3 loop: CASSSIMGPRDYGYTF. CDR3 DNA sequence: TGTGCCAGCAGCTCGATTATGGGGCCCCGGGACTATGGCTACACCTTC.

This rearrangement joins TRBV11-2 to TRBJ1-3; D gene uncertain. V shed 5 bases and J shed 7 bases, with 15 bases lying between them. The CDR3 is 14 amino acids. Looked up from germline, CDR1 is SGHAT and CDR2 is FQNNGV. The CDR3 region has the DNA TGTGCCAGCAGCCCTACAGATTTAAGGAACACCATATATTTT. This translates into CASSPTDLRNTIYF.

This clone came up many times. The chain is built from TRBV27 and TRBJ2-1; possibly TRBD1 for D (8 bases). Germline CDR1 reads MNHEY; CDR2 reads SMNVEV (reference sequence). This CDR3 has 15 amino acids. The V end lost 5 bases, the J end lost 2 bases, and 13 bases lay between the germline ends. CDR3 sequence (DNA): TGTGCCAGCAGTACCACAGGGGGGGCCTACAATGAGCAGTTCTTC. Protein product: CASSTTGGAYNEQFF.

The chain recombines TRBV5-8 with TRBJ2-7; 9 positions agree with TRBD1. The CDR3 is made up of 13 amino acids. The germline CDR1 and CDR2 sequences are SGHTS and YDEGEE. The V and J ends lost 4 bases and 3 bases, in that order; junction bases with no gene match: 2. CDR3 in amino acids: CASSRDRDYEQYF. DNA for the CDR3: TGTGCCAGCAGCCGGGACAGGGACTACGAGCAGTACTTC. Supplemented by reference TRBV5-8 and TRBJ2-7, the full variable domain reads EAGVTQSPTHLIKTRGQQATLRCSPISGHTSVYWYQQALGLGLQFLLWYDEGEERNRGNFPPRFSGRQFPNYSSELNVNALELEDSALYLCASSRDRDYEQYFGPGTRLTVT.

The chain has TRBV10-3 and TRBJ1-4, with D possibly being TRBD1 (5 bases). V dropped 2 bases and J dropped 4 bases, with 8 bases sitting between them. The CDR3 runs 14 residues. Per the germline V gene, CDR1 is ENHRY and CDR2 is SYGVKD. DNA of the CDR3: TGTGCCATCAGTGAGATACAGGATAATGAAAAACTGTTTTTT. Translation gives CAISEIQDNEKLFF.

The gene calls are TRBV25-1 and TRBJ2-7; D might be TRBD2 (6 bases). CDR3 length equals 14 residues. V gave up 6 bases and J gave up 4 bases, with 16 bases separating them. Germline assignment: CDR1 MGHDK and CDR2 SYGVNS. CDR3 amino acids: CASRYSGDGYEQYF. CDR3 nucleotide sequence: TGTGCCAGCAGATATAGCGGAGACGGTTACGAGCAGTACTTC.

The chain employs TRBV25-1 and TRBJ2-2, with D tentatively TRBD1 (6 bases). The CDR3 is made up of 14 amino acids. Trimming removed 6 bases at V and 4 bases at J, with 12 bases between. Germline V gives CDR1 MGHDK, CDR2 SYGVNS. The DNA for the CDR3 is TGTGCCAGCAGATCTACAGGGAGCACCGGGGAGCTGTTTTTT. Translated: CASRSTGSTGELFF.

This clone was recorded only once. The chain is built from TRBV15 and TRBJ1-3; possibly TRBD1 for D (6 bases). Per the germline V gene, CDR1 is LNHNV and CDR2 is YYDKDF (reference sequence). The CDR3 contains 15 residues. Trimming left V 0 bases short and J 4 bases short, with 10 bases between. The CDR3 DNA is TGTGCCACCAGCAGAGAGGGGGGGGCAGGAAACACCATATATTTT. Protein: CATSREGGAGNTIYF.

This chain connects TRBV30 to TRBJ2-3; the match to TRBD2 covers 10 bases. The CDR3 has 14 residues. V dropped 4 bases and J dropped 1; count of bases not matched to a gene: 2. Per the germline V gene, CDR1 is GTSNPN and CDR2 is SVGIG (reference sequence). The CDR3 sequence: CAWTGTSGTDTQYF. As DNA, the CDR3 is TGTGCCTGGACGGGGACTAGCGGCACAGATACGCAGTATTTT.

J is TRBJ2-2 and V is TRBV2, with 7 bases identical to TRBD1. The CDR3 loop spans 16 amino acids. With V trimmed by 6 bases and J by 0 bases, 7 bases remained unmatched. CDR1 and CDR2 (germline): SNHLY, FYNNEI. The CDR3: CASSNQGVTNTGELFF. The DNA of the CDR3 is TGTGCCAGCAGCAACCAGGGGGTCACGAACACCGGGGAGCTGTTTTTT.

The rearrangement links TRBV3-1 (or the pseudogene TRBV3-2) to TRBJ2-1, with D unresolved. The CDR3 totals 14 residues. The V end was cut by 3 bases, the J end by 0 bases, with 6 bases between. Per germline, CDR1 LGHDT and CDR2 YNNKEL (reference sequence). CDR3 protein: CASSQESSYNEQFF. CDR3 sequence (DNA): TGTGCCAGCAGCCAGGAGAGCTCCTACAATGAGCAGTTCTTC.

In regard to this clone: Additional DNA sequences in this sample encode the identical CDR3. The DNA for the CDR3 is TGTGCCAGCAGCCGCAGTGGCTACGAGCAGTACTTC. This encodes CASSRSGYEQYF. The chain recombines TRBV7-9 with TRBJ2-7, with unresolved D. Between the trimmed V and J ends, which lost 5 bases and 3 bases, there was a span of 8 bases. Germline V gene data show CDR1 as SEHNR and CDR2 as FQNEAQ (reference sequence). The CDR3 runs to 12 residues.

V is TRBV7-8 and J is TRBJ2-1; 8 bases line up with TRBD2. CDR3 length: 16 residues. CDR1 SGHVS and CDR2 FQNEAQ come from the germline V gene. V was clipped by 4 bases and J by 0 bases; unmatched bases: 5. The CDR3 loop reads CASSSIAGSSYNEQFF. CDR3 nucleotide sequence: TGTGCCAGCAGCTCCATAGCGGGATCCTCCTACAATGAGCAGTTCTTC.

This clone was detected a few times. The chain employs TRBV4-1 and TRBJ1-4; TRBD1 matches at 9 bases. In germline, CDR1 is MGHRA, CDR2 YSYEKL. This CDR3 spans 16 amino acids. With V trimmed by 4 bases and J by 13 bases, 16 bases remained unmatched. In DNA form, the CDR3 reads TGCGCCAGCAGCCCGCCCATAGGACAGGGGTTGAGGTCACTGTTTTTT. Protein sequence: CASSPPIGQGLRSLFF.

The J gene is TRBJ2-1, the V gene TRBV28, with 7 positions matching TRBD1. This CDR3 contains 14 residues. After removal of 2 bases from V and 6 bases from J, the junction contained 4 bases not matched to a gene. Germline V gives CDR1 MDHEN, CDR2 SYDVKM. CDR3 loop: CASSLTHRGNEQFF. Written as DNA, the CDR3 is TGTGCCAGCAGTTTAACCCACAGGGGCAATGAGCAGTTCTTC.

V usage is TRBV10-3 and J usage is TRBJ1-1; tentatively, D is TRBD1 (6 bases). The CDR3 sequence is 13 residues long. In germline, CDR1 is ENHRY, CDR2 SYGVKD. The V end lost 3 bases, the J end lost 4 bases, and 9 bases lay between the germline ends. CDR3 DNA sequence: TGTGCCATCAGTGAAGAACAGGGCACTGAAGCTTTCTTT. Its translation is CAISEEQGTEAFF.